The sequence of this T cell receptor (beta chain) was determined in a study of patients and donors after allogeneic stem cell transplantation. The trim removed 3 bases at V and 5 bases at J, leaving 8 bases unmatched. CDR1 is DFQATT, CDR2 SNEGSKA, per germline (reference sequence). The CDR3 loop spans 15 amino acids. One entry per CDR3 protein results from TCRdb running MiXCR on the RT-PCR reads. The table has about 410,000 distinct CDR3 sequences, 16% seen once; the top ten hold 7.2%. This clonotype was seen more than once but under ten times. Sequencing used blood, either unsorted or a sorted T cell fraction (not recorded which). The sequence came from a human donor who was either an allogeneic HSCT recipient or a stem cell or donor lymphocyte infusion donor (not recorded which). It is not recorded whose cells these are; they may come from a transplant donor. This chain uses TRBV20-1 with TRBJ2-5, with TRBD2 identical over 11 bases. CDR3 sequence (DNA): TGCAGTGCTAGCCCTAGCGGGAGGCCGGGGGAGACCCAGTACTTC. As protein: CSASPSGRPGETQYF.